This T cell receptor (beta chain) was captured in a study of cytomegalovirus exposure and HLA in healthy donors (dated by TCRdb to 2017 to 2019). Regarding the complete study: An earlier analysis of under 600 of the donors reported approximately 290 Gb of sequence data and 120 million or so unique TCR beta sequences from about 180 million T cells. Approximately 300 gigabases of sequencing data and tens of millions of unique TCR sequences were included in an early release covering 550 to 650 HLA-typed donors. Of the roughly 400 genotyped donors, 65% to 90% fell in the genetic ancestry cluster associated with self-reported Caucasian donors. The study aimed to test whether cataloging public T cell receptors could reveal signatures of past pathogen exposure. The study profiled the T cell repertoires of 666 subjects by immunosequencing and related them to cytomegalovirus serostatus. A separate validation cohort of over 95 different subjects was used in addition to the approximately 700-subject first cohort. To predict cytomegalovirus infection status, the study brought together high-throughput TCR immunosequencing, statistical association of individual TCRs with disease status, and machine learning. A later analysis re-analyzed previously published TCR beta repertoires from roughly 600 donors and added high-resolution HLA genotyping to study TCR occurrence patterns. The later analysis used no new phenotypic data to find candidate immune exposures, relying instead on TCR beta sequences and their occurrence across donors. In an earlier analysis of around 540 of the donors, high-throughput TCR beta sequencing was used to judge whether each TCR beta V gene segment behaved as functional or pseudogenic. Donor age, sex, ethnicity and CMV serostatus were compiled alongside the repertoire data. A later genetic analysis took genome-wide SNP genotypes for about 65% of the 666 donors and used that subset as a discovery cohort. Every repertoire in the discovery cohort had been generated on one and the same sequencing platform. HLA typing covered class I and class II loci at four-digit resolution. The number of typed donors differed by locus: 629-630 for A, B, C, DRB1 and DQB1; approximately 520 for DQA1; 606 for DPA1; and roughly 490 for DPB1. Roughly 5 DR-DQ haplotypes were handled as single units for association and clustering because linkage in the cohort was strong. On average, 235,054 unique TCR beta nucleotide sequences were sequenced per donor among several hundred genotyped donors of the cohort, with roughly 18% of those sequences being non-productive. Overall study results and their limits: A later analysis found that HLA-associated TCR beta chains were more clonally expanded and had lower generation probabilities than equally common non-associated chains. A further reported finding was that TCR beta sequences accurately predicted the HLA-A and HLA-B alleles for most subjects in the first cohort. A cluster of highly shared sequence variants was judged likely to represent a technical artifact of the sequencing pipeline. Most TCR sequences were observed very rarely across donors, whereas some public TCRs were present in many individuals. An association between a missense DCLRE1C variant and V-gene and J-gene trimming of TCR beta chains was found in a later genetic analysis and replicated in an independent cohort. The classifier was reported to diagnose cytomegalovirus status with high specificity and sensitivity in both the original and validation cohorts. According to the authors, the approach could potentially be generalized to other disease states and immunological phenotypes. Roughly 15 rarely observed V segments, including chromosome 9 orphons, were excluded from the earlier analysis of approximately 500 of the donors because counts were too low. Some IMGT-functional V segments, including TRBV6-2 and TRBV6-3, could not be told apart with the 87-base-pair reads, so those segments were excluded. A few of the identified cytomegalovirus-associated TCR beta chains were confirmed in vitro to be specific for cytomegalovirus antigens. Sequencing depth was assumed to be roughly uniform across donors in the presence/absence analyses, though that assumption may not hold. The cohort was sequenced for TCR beta chains only, and without alpha or paired-chain data the features that could be detected were limited. A total of 150 to 200 TCR beta chains were listed by the study as associated with cytomegalovirus. In an earlier analysis of around 500 of the donors, most TCR beta V segments appeared in productive rearrangements about 87% or about 30% of the time, broadly matching IMGT annotations. A later analysis associated about 17,000 TCR beta sequences with specific HLA alleles at a false discovery rate of 0.05. In a later analysis, the rate of TCR association differed among HLA loci, with DRB1 alleles having the most associated TCRs and HLA-C alleles having the fewest. Several of the top co-occurrence clusters appeared to be linked to parvovirus B19, influenza, CMV and Epstein-Barr virus, according to a later analysis. Correlated functional status among segregating V segments might be attributable to linkage disequilibrium, but an unknown experimental factor could not be ruled out. Strong co-occurrence of HLA alleles, especially DR and DQ, made assigning TCR associations to individual alleles difficult. Compared with the approximately 700-donor mean, donors in an Asian-associated ancestry cluster had fewer N-insertions in productive TCRs, according to a later genetic analysis. A later analysis found that most CMV-associated TCR beta chains appeared HLA-restricted, with HLA associations seemingly driven largely by CMV exposure. Because HLA typing was unavailable for some donors at each locus, only the typed subset was used in association tests. For the cohort, immune exposure information was limited to CMV serostatus.

In total, over 600 healthy bone marrow donors made up the cohort. At the time of sampling, all cohort members were nominally healthy, though unrecorded immune exposures were likely present. The donor tested CMV seronegative and was one of the 352 seronegative cohort members. A peripheral blood sample was provided by each donor, and peripheral blood mononuclear cells were used for TCR beta sequencing. The Qiagen DNeasy Blood Extraction Kit was used to extract genomic DNA from the blood cell samples. As encoded in the germline V gene (reference sequence), CDR1 is SEHNR while CDR2 is FQNEAQ. Including the terminal cysteine and phenylalanine, the CDR3 comprises 17 residues. The sequence is cut down to CDR3 DNA, 51 bases in frame from base 1. Trimming accounts for 1 base at V and 4 bases at J, while the number of junction bases matched to no gene is 9. Library method: the immunoSEQ multiplex PCR assay. For the multiplex PCR, a mixture combining 60 forward primers for TCR Vbeta segments and 13 reverse primers for TCR Jbeta segments was used. The CDR3 region of rearranged TCR beta genes was amplified from genomic DNA by a multiplex PCR assay. Amplified TCR beta libraries were sequenced as 87-base-pair reads on the Illumina HiSeq System. In the original analysis: In a later analysis, around 80 million unique TCR beta chains were counted across the approximately 640 repertoires, and around 10 million of these chains were shared by at least two donors. Raw reads were error-corrected and collapsed into unique sequences by a nearest-neighbor algorithm in which closely related sequences were merged to remove PCR and sequencing errors. V, D and J gene segments were assigned by aligning CDR3 sequences to IMGT reference sequences. For a sequence to be retained, a match of at least six nucleotides was required to both a V gene segment and a J gene segment. Rearrangements were classified as productive when the CDR3 lacked stop codons and remained in frame with V and J, and all other rearrangements were classified as non-productive. CDR3 was defined by IMGT convention, running from the second conserved V-encoded cysteine to the conserved J-encoded phenylalanine. The earlier analysis of fewer than 700 of the donors excluded sequences that lacked an unambiguous match to a single V gene segment. An earlier analysis of 587 of the donors classified V segments as functional when productive rearrangements were above 56.7% and as segregating when the standard deviation between donors was above 5%. To diagnose cytomegalovirus status from the catalog of TCR beta chain sequences, a statistical classification framework was built. In a later analysis, TCR nucleotide sequences were compared against IMGT/GENE-DB human TR gene sequences so that V and J genes could be assigned. In a later analysis, CDR3 sequences and most-parsimonious VDJ recombination scenarios were assigned using the TCRdist pipeline. In a later analysis, every TCR beta chain was defined by the combination of its CDR3 amino acid sequence and its V-gene family, and reads without a unique V-gene family were dropped. To address suspected cross-contamination and a sequencing artifact, a later analysis removed several hundred highly shared, low-generation-probability nucleotide sequences. In a later analysis, a clonal expansion index was calculated for each public chain from normalized within-repertoire ranks of inferred template counts. A later analysis computed generation probabilities with a VDJ recombination model fitted to out-of-frame rearrangements, and checked the results against IGoR. A later analysis scored TCR-TCR, TCR-HLA and TCR-CMV co-occurrence with hypergeometric tests, applying a repertoire-size bias correction to TCR pairs. A later analysis estimated false discovery rates by permuting HLA or CMV assignments 20 times. In a later analysis, co-occurring TCRs were grouped using DBSCAN, and TCRdist sequence similarity was added for clustering within HLA-allele-positive subsets. Repertoires with fewer than 30,000 or more than 120,000 public chains, plus five repertoires with anomalous nucleotide sharing, were excluded from co-occurrence clustering. This immuneACCESS table, as held by TCRdb, lists in-frame sequences with V and J called but not all clones. Of the missing ones, under half trace to an unresolved V gene in checked studies; the others have no known cause. That table is the source of V, J and clone size, and D and trimming were worked out from the DNA. This sample gives about 160,000 clones in total; 77% of them show up just once. 1.3% to 1.5% of the sample is held by the ten biggest clonotypes.

Details on this clone: Its binding antigen is unknown. Base quality data are lacking; no much larger clone is found one base away.

The source of this sequence is a woman aged 25 to 45 in good health and CMV-seronegative. The sequence joins TRBV7-9 to TRBJ2-3; TRBD2 fits 9 bases in the junction. Sequencing was done on a sample of PBMCs. The CDR3 corresponds to CASSLVDASGEADTQYF. Read as DNA, the sequence is TGTGCCAGCAGCTTAGTTGATGCTAGCGGGGAGGCAGATACGCAGTATTTT. This CDR3, with the reference TRBV7-9 and TRBJ2-3 proteins standing in past its ends, gives the full variable domain DTGVSQNPRHKITKRGQNVTFRCDPISEHNRLYWYRQTLGQGPEFLTYFQNEAQLEKSRLLSDRFSAERPKGSFSTLEIQRTEQGDSAMYLCASSLVDASGEADTQYFGPGTRLTVL.